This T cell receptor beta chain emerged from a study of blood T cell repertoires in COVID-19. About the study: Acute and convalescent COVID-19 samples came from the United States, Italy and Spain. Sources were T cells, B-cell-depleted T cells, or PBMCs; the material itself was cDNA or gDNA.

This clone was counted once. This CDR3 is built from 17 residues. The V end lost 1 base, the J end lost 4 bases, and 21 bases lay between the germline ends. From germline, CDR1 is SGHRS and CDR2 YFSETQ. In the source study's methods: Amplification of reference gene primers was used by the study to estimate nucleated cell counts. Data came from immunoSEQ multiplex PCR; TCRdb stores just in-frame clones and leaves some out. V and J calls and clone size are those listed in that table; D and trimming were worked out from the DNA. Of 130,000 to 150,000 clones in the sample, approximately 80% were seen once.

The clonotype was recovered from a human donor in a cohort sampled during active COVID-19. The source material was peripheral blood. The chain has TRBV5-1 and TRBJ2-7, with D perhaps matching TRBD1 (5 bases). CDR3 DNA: TGCGCCAGCAGCTTGTCAGGGTTCGAACTCCTAAGATACGAGCAGTACTTC. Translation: CASSLSGFELLRYEQYF.